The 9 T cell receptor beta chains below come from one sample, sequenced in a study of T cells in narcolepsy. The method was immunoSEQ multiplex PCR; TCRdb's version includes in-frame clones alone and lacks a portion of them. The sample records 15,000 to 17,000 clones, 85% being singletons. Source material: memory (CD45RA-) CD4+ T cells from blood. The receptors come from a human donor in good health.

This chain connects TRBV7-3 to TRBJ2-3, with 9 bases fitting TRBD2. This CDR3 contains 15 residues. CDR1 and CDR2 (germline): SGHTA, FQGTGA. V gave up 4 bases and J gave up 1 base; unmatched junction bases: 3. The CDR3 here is CASSYIAGGTDTQYF. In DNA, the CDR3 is TGTGCCAGCAGCTATATAGCGGGGGGCACAGATACGCAGTATTTT.

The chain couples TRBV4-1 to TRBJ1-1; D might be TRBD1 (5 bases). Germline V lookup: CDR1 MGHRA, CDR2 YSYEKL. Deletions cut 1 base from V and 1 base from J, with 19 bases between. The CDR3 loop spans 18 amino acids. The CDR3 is CASSQVDMGLTRNTEAFF. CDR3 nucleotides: TGCGCCAGCAGCCAAGTGGACATGGGACTAACACGGAACACTGAAGCTTTCTTT.

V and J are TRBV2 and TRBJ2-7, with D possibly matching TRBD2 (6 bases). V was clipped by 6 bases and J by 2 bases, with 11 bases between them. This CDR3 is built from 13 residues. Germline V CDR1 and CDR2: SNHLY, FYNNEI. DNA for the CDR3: TGTGCCAGCAGGGTGAGACTAGCCTACGAGCAGTACTTC. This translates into CASRVRLAYEQYF.

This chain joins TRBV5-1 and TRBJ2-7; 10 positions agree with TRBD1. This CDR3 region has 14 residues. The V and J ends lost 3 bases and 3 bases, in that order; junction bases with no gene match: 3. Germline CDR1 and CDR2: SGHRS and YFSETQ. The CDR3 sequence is CASSSGTGVYEQYF. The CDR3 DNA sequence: TGCGCCAGCAGCTCCGGGACAGGGGTCTACGAGCAGTACTTC.

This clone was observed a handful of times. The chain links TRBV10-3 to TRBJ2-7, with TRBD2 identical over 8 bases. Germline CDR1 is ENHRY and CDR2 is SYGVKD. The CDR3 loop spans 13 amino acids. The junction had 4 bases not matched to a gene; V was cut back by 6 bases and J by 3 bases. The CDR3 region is CAISDGTSYEQYF. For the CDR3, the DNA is TGTGCCATCAGCGACGGGACTAGCTACGAGCAGTACTTC.

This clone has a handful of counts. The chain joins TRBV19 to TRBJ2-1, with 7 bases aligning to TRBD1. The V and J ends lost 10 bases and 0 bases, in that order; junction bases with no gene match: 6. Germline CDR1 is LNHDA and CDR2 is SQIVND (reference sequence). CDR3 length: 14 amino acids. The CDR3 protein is CATSRDSSYNEQFF. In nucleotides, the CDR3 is TGTGCCACCTCCCGGGACAGCTCCTACAATGAGCAGTTCTTC. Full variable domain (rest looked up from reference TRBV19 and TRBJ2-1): DGGITQSPKYLFRKEGQNVTLSCEQNLNHDAMYWYRQDPGQGLRLIYYSQIVNDFQKGDIAEGYSVSREKKESFPLTVTSAQKNPTAFYLCATSRDSSYNEQFFGPGTRLTVL.

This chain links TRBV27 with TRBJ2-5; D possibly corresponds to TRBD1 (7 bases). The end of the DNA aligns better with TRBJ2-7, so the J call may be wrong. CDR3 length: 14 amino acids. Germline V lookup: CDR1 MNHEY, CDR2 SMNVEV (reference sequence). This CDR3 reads CASSPKAGGYEQYF. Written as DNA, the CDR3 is TGTGCCAGCAGTCCCAAGGCAGGGGGGTACGAGCAGTACTTC.

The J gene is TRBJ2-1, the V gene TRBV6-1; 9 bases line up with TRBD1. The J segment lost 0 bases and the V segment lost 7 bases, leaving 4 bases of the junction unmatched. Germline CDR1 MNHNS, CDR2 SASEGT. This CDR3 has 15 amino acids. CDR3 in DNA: TGTGCCAGCATTATGACAGGGGGCTCCTACAATGAGCAGTTCTTC. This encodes CASIMTGGSYNEQFF.

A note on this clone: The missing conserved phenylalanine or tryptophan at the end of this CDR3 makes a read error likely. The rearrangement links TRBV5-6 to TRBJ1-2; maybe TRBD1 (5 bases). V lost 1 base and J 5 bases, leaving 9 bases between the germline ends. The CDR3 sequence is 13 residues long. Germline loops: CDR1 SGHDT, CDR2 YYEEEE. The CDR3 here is CASSLQGEYGYTL. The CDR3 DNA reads TGTGCCAGCAGCTTGCAGGGAGAATATGGCTACACCCTC.